This TCR beta chain was observed in a study of beta chain features in type 1 diabetes. Study observations and caveats: All four CD4+ subsets from Type 1 diabetes patients carried moderately but significantly shorter TCRB CDR3s. There was a possibility that cDNA sequencing over-represented cells with high TCR expression.

One heparinised blood draw, averaging roughly 0.11 L, came from each donor. The authors obtained over 95% purity in all sorted populations. The table lists this clone with a few counts. Its antigen is currently unknown. V gave up 0 bases and J gave up 2 bases, with 7 bases separating them. CDR3 length: 14 amino acids. Looked up from germline, CDR1 is SGHDN and CDR2 is FVKESK. Sequencing targeted expressed TCRB transcripts, as all isolated RNA had been reverse transcribed. Clones were sequenced by immunoSEQ multiplex PCR, and TCRdb holds only the in-frame ones, with some missing. The repertoire holds fewer than 110,000 clones, with roughly 28% as singletons.

The V gene is TRBV14, the J gene TRBJ1-2, with a tentative D call TRBD1 (5 bases). The clonotype was recovered from a woman between 18 and 29 years old with type 1 diabetes. Sequences were obtained from central memory CD4+ T cells from blood. CDR3 sequence (DNA): TGTGCCAGCAGCCAAGACAGGGCCAACTATGGCTACACCTTC. It yields the protein CASSQDRANYGYTF.